These 20 T cell receptor beta chains were all obtained from the same sample, sequenced in a study of CD8 T cells in Susac syndrome. An amount of RNA that ranged from roughly 0.5 to 1 ug was reverse transcribed with random hexamers. A single record per CDR3 protein comes from TCRdb applying MiXCR to the immunoSEQ multiplex PCR reads. The sample comprises 250,000 to 300,000 distinct CDR3 sequences, approximately 81% of which are singletons, and over 0.09% rests with the top ten. Sequenced material: CD8+ T cells from PBMCs. The receptors were gathered from a human donor with multiple sclerosis.

The chain couples TRBV18 to TRBJ2-7; TRBD2 aligns across 9 bases. The CDR3 loop spans 20 amino acids. Per the germline V gene, CDR1 is KGHSH and CDR2 is LQKENI. Losses at the gene ends were 2 bases for V and 5 bases for J; bases not matched to a gene: 22. The CDR3 spells CASSPSISAAASGRFNEQYF. The CDR3, as DNA: TGTGCCAGCTCACCATCTATCTCAGCCGCGGCGAGCGGGAGGTTCAACGAGCAGTACTTC.

The chain has TRBV6-5 and TRBJ2-7, with a tentative D call TRBD2 (5 bases). Germline lookup yields CDR1 MNHEY and CDR2 SVGAGI. V lost 4 bases, J lost 3 bases, and 16 bases lay in between. The CDR3 spans 15 residues. CDR3 region: CASSSRARGLYEQYF. DNA for the CDR3: TGTGCCAGCAGTTCCCGAGCGAGAGGGCTCTACGAGCAGTACTTC.

The chain combines TRBV11-2 with TRBJ2-7; D is unresolved. Deletions cut 0 bases from V and 3 bases from J, with 6 bases between. The CDR3 is made up of 13 amino acids. Germline V gene data show CDR1 as SGHAT and CDR2 as FQNNGV. The CDR3 sequence is CASSLELVYEQYF. The CDR3 DNA reads as TGTGCCAGCAGCTTAGAGTTGGTCTACGAGCAGTACTTC.

The V call is TRBV7-8, the J call TRBJ2-2; 9 bases fit TRBD2. Germline values: CDR1 SGHVS, CDR2 FQNEAQ. This CDR3 has 17 amino acids. The trim removed 5 bases at V and 1 base at J, leaving 8 bases unmatched. CDR3 sequence reads: CASSRQGLAKNTGELFF. CDR3 DNA sequence: TGTGCCAGCAGCCGACAAGGACTAGCGAAGAACACCGGGGAGCTGTTTTTT.

In its sample, this clonotype was seen once. The J gene is TRBJ1-1, the V gene TRBV9, with D possibly TRBD1 on 5 matching bases. Per the germline V gene, CDR1 is SGDLS and CDR2 is YYNGEE. The CDR3 consists of 14 residues. The V end was cut by 4 bases, the J end by 6 bases, with 16 bases between. The chain's CDR3 is CASSTPGGAPEAFF. The CDR3 region has the DNA TGTGCCAGCAGCACCCCGGGGGGTGCACCTGAAGCTTTCTTT.

The rearrangement joins TRBV2 to TRBJ1-2; no firm D call. This CDR3 comprises 10 residues. Germline V gives CDR1 SNHLY, CDR2 FYNNEI. V was pared by 3 bases and J by 8 bases, with 4 bases between. CDR3 residues: CASSDLGYTF. In DNA form, the CDR3 reads TGTGCCAGCAGTGATTTAGGCTACACCTTC.

The rearrangement links TRBV25-1 to TRBJ2-5; D is undetermined. In germline, CDR1 is MGHDK, CDR2 SYGVNS. This CDR3 is 15 amino acids long. The germline V and J ends were trimmed by 3 bases and 2 bases, with 13 bases remaining between them. The CDR3 DNA follows: TGTGCCAGCAGTGAGAGTAGGGAACTGCAAGAGACCCAGTACTTC. It translates to CASSESRELQETQYF.

The J gene is TRBJ2-3, the V gene TRBV15, with TRBD2 identical over 8 bases. V shed 11 bases and J 1 base; nucleotides not matched to a gene: 2. The CDR3 loop spans 12 amino acids. CDR1 and CDR2 (germline): LNHNV, YYDKDF (reference sequence). The chain's CDR3 is CASGGGTDTQYF. CDR3 sequence (DNA): TGTGCCTCGGGAGGGGGCACAGATACGCAGTATTTT.

The sample holds a few counts of this clonotype. The chain combines TRBV9 with TRBJ2-7; D tentatively fits TRBD1 or TRBD2 (6 bases each). The CDR3 runs 14 residues. The germline V gene has CDR1 SGDLS and CDR2 YYNGEE. The ends were cut back, 3 bases at V and 5 bases at J, with 15 bases in the middle. In nucleotides, the CDR3 is TGTGCCAGCAGCGATGCAGAGGGGGGCCACGAGCAGTACTTC. This sequence encodes CASSDAEGGHEQYF.

V and J are TRBV6-1 and TRBJ1-5, with D hard to call. The V end was cut by 5 bases, the J end by 1 base, with 12 bases between. From germline, CDR1 is MNHNS and CDR2 SASEGT. The CDR3 consists of 15 residues. The CDR3 region is CASSPILRSNQPQHF. For the CDR3, the DNA is TGTGCCAGCAGTCCCATCTTGAGGAGCAATCAGCCCCAGCATTTT.

This clonotype was counted between two and nine times. In nucleotides, the CDR3 is TGTGCCAGCAGCCGGTCGGATTACAGCTCCTACGAGCAGTACTTC. Amino acid sequence: CASSRSDYSSYEQYF. The J gene is TRBJ2-7, the V gene TRBV5-4; D gene ambiguous. V lost 4 bases and J 0 bases, leaving 14 bases between the germline ends. The CDR3 runs to 15 residues. CDR1 is SGHNT, CDR2 YYREEE, per germline (reference sequence).

This chain joins TRBV27 and TRBJ1-1; D is perhaps TRBD1 (5 bases). CDR3 length equals 13 residues. Looked up from germline, CDR1 is MNHEY and CDR2 is SMNVEV (reference sequence). Trimming removed 7 bases from V and 3 bases from J, with 12 bases in between. The CDR3 loop reads CASTLGPYTEAFF. The CDR3 DNA sequence: TGTGCCAGCACCCTGGGACCCTACACTGAAGCTTTCTTT.

The genes are TRBV13 and TRBJ2-7; 8 bases fit TRBD2. Germline V CDR1 and CDR2: PRHDT, FYEKMQ (reference sequence). The CDR3 sequence is 14 residues long. With V trimmed by 5 bases and J by 4 bases, 7 bases remained unmatched. CDR3 nucleotides: TGTGCCAGCAGCGAGGCCGGGGGGGAGTACGAGCAGTACTTC. This gives the protein CASSEAGGEYEQYF. The whole variable domain, filled in from reference TRBV13 and TRBJ2-7, reads AAGVIQSPRHLIKEKRETATLKCYPIPRHDTVYWYQQGPGQDPQFLISFYEKMQSDKGSIPDRFSAQQFSDYHSELNMSSLELGDSALYFCASSEAGGEYEQYFGPGTRLTVT.

The chain is built from TRBV27 and TRBJ2-5; D not certain. The V gene lost 2 bases and the J gene lost 13 bases, with 20 bases spanning the gap. CDR1 and CDR2 from the germline V gene are MNHEY and SMNVEV (reference sequence). The CDR3 is 14 amino acids. CDR3 bases: TGTGCCAGCAGTTTAGGAGAGTACCCCTGGGCCCGGTACTTC. Its protein is CASSLGEYPWARYF.

The chain links TRBV10-2 to TRBJ2-2; D uncertain. The V end lost 11 bases, the J end lost 4 bases, and 11 bases lay between the germline ends. CDR1 is WSHSY and CDR2 is SAAADI in the germline V gene. The CDR3 covers 12 residues. The CDR3 sequence is CALLKGTGELFF. CDR3 sequence (DNA): TGCGCCCTACTAAAGGGCACCGGGGAGCTGTTTTTT.

J is TRBJ2-1 and V is TRBV12-3 or TRBV12-4; 7 nucleotides agree with TRBD2. Trimming took 4 bases from V and 0 from J; bases not matched to a gene: 6. This CDR3 comprises 16 residues. CDR3 protein: CASSSWGRASYNEQFF. The DNA of the CDR3 is TGTGCCAGCAGTTCTTGGGGGAGGGCCTCCTACAATGAGCAGTTCTTC.

This clonotype was detected only once. The V call is TRBV21-1, the J call TRBJ2-5; the table calls TRBD2, which could not be checked here. TRBV21-1 is given as a pseudogene. The length of the CDR3 is 13 residues. Here the CDR3 DNA reads TGTGCCAGCATTATCCAGGCTAGAGAGACCCAGTACTTC. Amino acids: CASIIQARETQYF.

The chain combines TRBV29-1 with TRBJ1-2; D perhaps matches TRBD1 (5 bases). The CDR3 contains 15 residues. Germline CDR1 is SQVTM and CDR2 is ANQGSEA. CDR3 bases: TGCACTGTTGCGGACAATAGGTGGACAAAGCGTGGCTACACCTTC. As protein: CTVADNRWTKRGYTF.

J is TRBJ1-2 and V is TRBV6-5; D possibly corresponds to TRBD1 (5 bases). Trimming stripped 4 bases from V and 3 bases from J, with 12 bases between. Per germline, CDR1 MNHEY and CDR2 SVGAGI. There are 14 residues in the CDR3. The CDR3 reads CASSSLGGHYGYTF. The CDR3 DNA follows: TGTGCCAGCAGTTCCCTTGGGGGACACTATGGCTACACCTTC.

This chain connects TRBV6-1 to TRBJ1-1; D remains ambiguous. Germline assignment: CDR1 MNHNS and CDR2 SASEGT. Trimming removed 6 bases from V and 1 base from J, with 6 bases in between. The CDR3 runs 12 residues. The CDR3 nucleotides are TGTGCCAGCAGACTAACGAACACTGAAGCTTTCTTT. It specifies CASRLTNTEAFF.